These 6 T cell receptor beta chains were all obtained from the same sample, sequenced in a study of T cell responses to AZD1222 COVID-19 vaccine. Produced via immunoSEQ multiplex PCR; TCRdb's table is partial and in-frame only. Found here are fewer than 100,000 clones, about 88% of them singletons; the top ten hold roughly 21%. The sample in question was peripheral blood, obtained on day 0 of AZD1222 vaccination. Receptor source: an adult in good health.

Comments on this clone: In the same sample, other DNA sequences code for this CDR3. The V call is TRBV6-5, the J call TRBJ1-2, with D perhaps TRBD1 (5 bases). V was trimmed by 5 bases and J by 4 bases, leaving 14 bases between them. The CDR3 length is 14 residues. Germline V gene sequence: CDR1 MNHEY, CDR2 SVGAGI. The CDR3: CASSTHGGSYGYTF. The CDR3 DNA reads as TGTGCCAGCAGTACTCACGGGGGATCCTATGGCTACACCTTC.

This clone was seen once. CDR3 sequence: CASSPPEEETQYF. The CDR3 DNA sequence: TGTGCCAGCAGCCCCCCGGAGGAAGAGACCCAGTACTTC. This sequence joins TRBV7-2 and TRBJ2-5; TRBD2 might be the D (5 bases). The CDR3 has 13 amino acids. V lost 5 bases to trimming and J lost 3 bases, with 10 bases between them. Germline V gene lookup returns CDR1 SGHTA and CDR2 FQGNSA. Drawing the rest from reference TRBV7-2 and TRBJ2-5, the complete variable domain is GAGVSQSPSNKVTEKGKDVELRCDPISGHTALYWYRQSLGQGLEFLIYFQGNSAPDKSGLPSDRFSAERTGGSVSTLTIQRTQQEDSAVYLCASSPPEEETQYFGPGTRLLVL.

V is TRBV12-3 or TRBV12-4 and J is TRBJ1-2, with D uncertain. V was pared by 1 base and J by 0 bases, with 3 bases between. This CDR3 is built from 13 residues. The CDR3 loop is CASSLGTNYGYTF. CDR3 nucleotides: TGTGCCAGCAGTTTAGGGACTAACTATGGCTACACCTTC.

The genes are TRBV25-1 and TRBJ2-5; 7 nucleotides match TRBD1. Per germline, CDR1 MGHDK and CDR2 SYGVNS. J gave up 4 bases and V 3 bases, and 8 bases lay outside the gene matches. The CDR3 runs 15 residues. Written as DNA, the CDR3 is TGTGCCAGCAGTGAGCACAGGGGAATGGGAGAGACCCAGTACTTC. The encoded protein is CASSEHRGMGETQYF.

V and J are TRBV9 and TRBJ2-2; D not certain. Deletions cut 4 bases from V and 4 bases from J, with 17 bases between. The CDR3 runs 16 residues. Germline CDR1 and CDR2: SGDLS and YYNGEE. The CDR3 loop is CASSPRTAPVTGELFF. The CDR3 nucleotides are TGTGCCAGCAGCCCCCGGACCGCGCCCGTCACCGGGGAGCTGTTTTTT.

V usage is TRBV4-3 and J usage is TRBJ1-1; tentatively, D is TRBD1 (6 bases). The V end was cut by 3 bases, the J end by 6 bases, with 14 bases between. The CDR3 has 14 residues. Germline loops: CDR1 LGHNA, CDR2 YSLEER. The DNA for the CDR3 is TGCGCCAGCAGCCACCTAACAGGGCGGCCTGAAGCTTTCTTT. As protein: CASSHLTGRPEAFF.